This paragraph reports one T cell receptor (beta chain). Only in-frame clones appear in the TCRdb table, and some are missing; sequencing was by immunoSEQ multiplex PCR. The data hold 85,000 to 90,000 clones, with roughly four fifths observed a single time. This entry belongs to a study of blood T cell repertoires in COVID-19. Per germline, CDR1 MNHEY and CDR2 SVGAGI. The CDR3 covers 13 residues. V lost 5 bases and J 15 bases, leaving 20 bases between the germline ends. The chain employs TRBV6-5 and TRBJ1-3; D is unresolved. Sample: peripheral blood. This receptor was obtained from a woman of 80 years or more with acute or convalescent COVID-19. The CDR3 is CASSPSDWNSGYF. In DNA, the CDR3 is TGTGCCAGCAGTCCATCGGACTGGAACAGTGGATATTTT.